This T cell receptor beta chain was sequenced in a study of T cell changes during pregnancy in multiple sclerosis. Germline CDR1 is SEHNR and CDR2 is FQNEAQ (reference sequence). V shed 4 bases and J 8 bases; nucleotides not matched to a gene: 10. The CDR3 has 16 amino acids. Profiling relied on immunoSEQ multiplex PCR, and the TCRdb table lists in-frame clones only, not all of them. The data hold more than 65,000 clones, with 90% to 95% observed a single time. The J gene is TRBJ2-1, the V gene TRBV7-9; 11 nucleotides agree with TRBD2. This receptor was obtained from a female donor with multiple sclerosis, enrolled in a pregnancy study. The sample here was peripheral blood, taken in the first trimester of pregnancy. This chain's CDR3 is CASSSLSGGALDEQFF. CDR3 DNA sequence: TGTGCCAGCAGCTCCCTTAGCGGGGGGGCCCTGGATGAGCAGTTCTTC.